This TCR beta chain appears in the sequencing data of a study of T cell responses to AZD1222 COVID-19 vaccine. Study observations and caveats: Among vaccine-associated CD4 TCRs, coverage spanned spike, with dominance at 160-218 and 743-854. Sampling that yielded the repertoires occurred only after the peak T cell response. Females made up more of the donors, who were largely white British, and clonal diversity may have come out too low. Nearly half of spike-specific TCRs reportedly go after variant regions that carry no mutations.

This CDR3 has 15 residues. The germline CDR1 and CDR2 sequences are MDHEN and SYDVKM. With 5 bases clipped from V and 5 bases from J, the junction kept 5 bases outside the gene matches. Regarding this clone: No antigen is known for it.

Produced via immunoSEQ multiplex PCR; TCRdb's table is partial and in-frame only. Of around 200,000 clones detected, approximately 94% appear once; the ten largest clones hold 1.6%. The receptor comes from an adult who received the AZD1222 COVID-19 vaccine. The gene calls are TRBV28 and TRBJ1-5; TRBD1 matches at 11 bases. The starting material was peripheral blood, obtained 28 days after the second AZD1222 dose. This CDR3 is CASSADRGPHQPQHF. CDR3 nucleotide sequence: TGTGCCAGCAGTGCGGACAGGGGGCCCCATCAGCCCCAGCATTTT.